This T cell receptor beta chain originates from a study of neurological immune-mediated disorders. TCRdb passed the 5' RACE reads through MiXCR, listing each CDR3 protein once. The sample includes 35,000 or so distinct CDR3 sequences, approximately 10% of them seen just once. In its sample, this clonotype is medium-sized. Trimming left V 4 bases short and J 5 bases short, with 20 bases between. CDR1 is DFQATT and CDR2 is SNEGSKA in the germline V gene (reference sequence). This CDR3 is built from 16 residues. The TCR was taken from a woman in her 30s with HTLV-1-associated myelopathy (HAM/TSP). Sequencing was performed on PBMCs. The rearrangement uses TRBV20-1 and TRBJ2-2, with D maybe TRBD2 (6 bases). CDR3 bases: TGCAGTGCTACCGAGTTGGGGGGACGGGGGACCGGGGAGCTGTTTTTT. It is translated as CSATELGGRGTGELFF.